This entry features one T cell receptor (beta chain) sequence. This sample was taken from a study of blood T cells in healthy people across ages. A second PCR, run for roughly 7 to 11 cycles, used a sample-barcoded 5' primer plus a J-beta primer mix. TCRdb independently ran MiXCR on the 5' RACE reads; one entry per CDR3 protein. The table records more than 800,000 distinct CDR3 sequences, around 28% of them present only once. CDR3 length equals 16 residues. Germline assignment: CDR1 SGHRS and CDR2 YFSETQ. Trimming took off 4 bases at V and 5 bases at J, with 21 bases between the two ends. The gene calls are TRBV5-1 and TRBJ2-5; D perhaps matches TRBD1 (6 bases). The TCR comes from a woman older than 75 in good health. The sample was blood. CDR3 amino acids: CASSQGTRDGGETQYF. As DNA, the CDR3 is TGCGCCAGCAGCCAAGGGACACGGGACGGCGGCGAGACCCAGTACTTC.